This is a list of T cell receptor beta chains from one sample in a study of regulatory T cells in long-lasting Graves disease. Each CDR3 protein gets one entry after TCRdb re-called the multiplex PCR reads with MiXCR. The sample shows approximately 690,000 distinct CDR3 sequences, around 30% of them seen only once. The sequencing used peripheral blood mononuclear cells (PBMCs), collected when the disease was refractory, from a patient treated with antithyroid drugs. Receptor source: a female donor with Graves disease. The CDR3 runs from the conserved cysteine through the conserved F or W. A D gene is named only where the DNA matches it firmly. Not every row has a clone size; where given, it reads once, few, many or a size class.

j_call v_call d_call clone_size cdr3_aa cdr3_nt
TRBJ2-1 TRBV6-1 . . CASSDHPGDEQFF TGTGCCAGCAGTGACCACCCGGGAGATGAGCAGTTCTTC
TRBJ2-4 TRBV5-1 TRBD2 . CASSTGTSGSHIQYF TGCGCCAGCAGCACAGGGACTAGCGGGAGTCACATTCAGTACTTC
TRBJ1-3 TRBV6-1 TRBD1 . CASSRDRRSGNTIYF TGTGCCAGCAGTAGGGACAGGCGCTCTGGAAACACCATATATTTT
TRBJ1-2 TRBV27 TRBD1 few CASSLAGQGAGGYTF TGTGCCAGCAGTTTAGCGGGACAGGGGGCTGGTGGCTACACCTTC
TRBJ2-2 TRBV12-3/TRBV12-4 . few CASRWTPNTGELFF TGTGCCAGCCGATGGACCCCGAACACCGGGGAGCTGTTTTTT
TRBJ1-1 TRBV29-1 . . CSGWALGPEAFF TGCAGCGGTTGGGCGTTGGGGCCTGAAGCTTTCTTT
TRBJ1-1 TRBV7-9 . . CASSLESGGLDTEAFF TGTGCCAGCAGCTTAGAGTCCGGGGGCCTTGACACTGAAGCTTTCTTT
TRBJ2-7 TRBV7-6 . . CASSLVPQTYEQYF TGTGCCAGCAGCTTAGTCCCGCAAACCTACGAGCAGTACTTC
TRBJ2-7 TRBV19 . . CASSMTLGSYEQYF TGTGCCAGTAGTATGACCCTCGGATCCTACGAGCAGTACTTC
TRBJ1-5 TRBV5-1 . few CASSQGTAENQPQHF TGCGCCAGCAGCCAAGGGACGGCAGAAAATCAGCCCCAGCATTTT
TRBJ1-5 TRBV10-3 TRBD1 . CATTTGQGNQPQHF TGTGCCACCACTACCGGACAGGGGAATCAGCCCCAGCATTTT
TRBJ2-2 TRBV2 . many CASSETRAGELFF TGTGCCAGCAGTGAAACTAGGGCCGGGGAGCTGTTTTTT
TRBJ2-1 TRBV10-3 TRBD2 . CAISRDSGGLAGGGEQFF TGTGCCATCAGCCGGGACAGTGGGGGACTAGCGGGAGGAGGTGAGCAGTTCTTC
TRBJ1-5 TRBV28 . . CASSQTYQPQHF TGTGCCAGCAGCCAGACATATCAGCCCCAGCATTTT
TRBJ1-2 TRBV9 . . CASSVEAEHGYTF TGTGCCAGCAGCGTAGAGGCGGAACATGGCTACACCTTC
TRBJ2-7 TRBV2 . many CASSVLSISGRQYF TGTGCCAGCAGTGTATTGTCGATCTCTGGGAGGCAGTACTTC